Listed below are T cell receptor beta chains from one sample, sequenced in a study of T-cell reconstitution after alpha-beta-depleted transplantation in children. TCRdb ran MiXCR on the PCR reads and lists one entry per CDR3 protein. Among approximately 350,000 distinct CDR3 sequences listed, 15% to 20% were seen once. The sequences come from PBMCs, mostly from graft donor cells, collected 360 days after TCRalphabeta/CD19-depleted stem cell transplant. The receptor source for this set is a male patient between 2 and 10 years old who had a stem cell transplant for acute lymphoblastic leukemia, so the T cells may come from the graft donor. The CDR3 runs from the conserved cysteine through the conserved F or W. Each record gives: D gene, J gene, clone size, V gene, CDR3 protein, CDR3 DNA. D genes are given only for firm matches. Clone sizes are given selectively: once, few, many, or a class where the clone is expanded.

TRBD2 | TRBJ2-5 | few | TRBV12-3/TRBV12-4 | CASSPWPSGRQETQYF | TGTGCCAGCAGTCCCTGGCCTAGCGGGAGGCAAGAGACCCAGTACTTC
TRBD2 | TRBJ2-3 | . | TRBV29-1 | CSAHDPRGRQYF | TGCAGCGCACACGACCCGCGGGGGAGGCAGTATTTT
. | TRBJ1-3 | many | TRBV10-3 | CAIRAPDSGNTIYF | TGTGCCATCAGGGCCCCAGACTCTGGAAACACCATATATTTT
. | TRBJ2-7 | few | TRBV12-3/TRBV12-4 | CASGGAGLKGSEQYF | TGTGCCAGCGGGGGGGCAGGGCTTAAGGGAAGCGAGCAGTACTTC
. | TRBJ2-5 | . | TRBV29-1 | CSVETPEETQYF | TGCAGCGTTGAAACCCCCGAGGAGACCCAGTACTTC
TRBD1 | TRBJ1-3 | few | TRBV29-1 | CSVEDRAGNTIYF | TGCAGCGTCGAGGACAGGGCTGGAAACACCATATATTTT
. | TRBJ2-2 | few | TRBV9 | CASSDRWNTGELFF | TGTGCCAGCAGCGACAGGTGGAACACCGGGGAGCTGTTTTTT
TRBD1 | TRBJ2-7 | . | TRBV28 | CASSLSADRSTFGYEQYF | TGTGCCAGCAGTTTATCGGCGGACAGGAGTACCTTCGGGTACGAGCAGTACTTC
TRBD1 | TRBJ1-2 | few | TRBV15 | CATSRDRGPTNYGYTF | TGTGCCACCAGCAGGGACAGGGGTCCCACTAACTATGGCTACACCTTC
TRBD2 | TRBJ2-3 | many | TRBV12-3/TRBV12-4 | CASISGTSGGTQYF | TGTGCCAGCATTTCCGGGACTAGCGGGGGAACGCAGTATTTT
. | TRBJ1-5 | . | TRBV4-1 | CASSPPDRNQPQHF | TGCGCCAGCAGCCCCCCCGACAGAAATCAGCCCCAGCATTTT
. | TRBJ2-5 | few | TRBV4-3 | CASSQDWRGNQETQYF | TGCGCCAGCAGCCAAGATTGGCGAGGGAACCAAGAGACCCAGTACTTC
TRBD2 | TRBJ2-1 | few | TRBV24-1 | CATSAPTSGRGNEQFF | TGTGCCACCAGTGCCCCTACTAGCGGGAGGGGGAATGAGCAGTTCTTC
. | TRBJ1-2 | . | TRBV28 | CASSIRLYGYTF | TGTGCCAGCAGTATCCGTCTCTATGGCTACACCTTC
. | TRBJ2-5 | . | TRBV4-2 | CASSQDPPLETQYF | TGTGCCAGCAGCCAAGATCCCCCTTTAGAGACCCAGTACTTC
. | TRBJ2-7 | . | TRBV29-1 | CSVGPRLSSYEQYF | TGCAGCGTTGGGCCCCGGCTGAGCTCCTACGAGCAGTACTTC
. | TRBJ2-3 | . | TRBV12-5 | CASGLDPRTDTQYF | TGTGCTAGTGGTTTGGATCCTAGGACAGATACGCAGTATTTT
TRBD2 | TRBJ2-3 | many | TRBV12-3/TRBV12-4 | CASSFAGGEDTQYF | TGTGCCAGCAGTTTCGCGGGAGGGGAAGATACGCAGTATTTT
TRBD1 | TRBJ1-4 | few | TRBV4-2 | CASSQGDSLGVEKLFF | TGTGCCAGCAGCCAAGGGGACAGTCTCGGAGTTGAAAAACTGTTTTTT
. | TRBJ2-1 | few | TRBV6-5 | CASSYLNRPEQFF | TGTGCCAGCAGTTACTTGAACCGCCCCGAGCAGTTCTTC
. | TRBJ1-1 | . | TRBV12-3/TRBV12-4 | CASSLTSLQDSNTEAFF | TGTGCCAGCAGCCTAACCTCACTACAGGATTCGAACACTGAAGCTTTCTTT
. | TRBJ2-4 | . | TRBV7-2 | CASSLARQNIQYF | TGTGCCAGCAGCTTAGCGCGTCAAAACATTCAGTACTTC
. | TRBJ2-1 | . | TRBV5-1 | CASSPGVTEQFF | TGCGCCAGCAGCCCAGGGGTCACTGAGCAGTTCTTC
TRBD1 | TRBJ2-2 | few | TRBV11-3 | CASSLQRQGFAGELFF | TGTGCCAGCAGCCTACAAAGACAGGGATTCGCCGGGGAGCTGTTTTTT
TRBD1 | TRBJ2-7 | . | TRBV4-1 | CASSQGSGTGPYEQYF | TGCGCCAGCAGCCAAGGGTCCGGGACAGGCCCCTACGAGCAGTACTTC
. | TRBJ2-3 | . | TRBV7-9 | CASSRLAQDTQYF | TGTGCCAGCAGCCGCCTGGCCCAGGATACGCAGTATTTT
. | TRBJ2-1 | . | TRBV5-1 | CASSLVNNNEQFF | TGCGCCAGCAGCTTGGTTAATAACAATGAGCAGTTCTTC
. | TRBJ2-3 | . | TRBV7-9 | CASIVAGTDTQYF | TGTGCCAGCATAGTAGCCGGCACAGATACGCAGTATTTT
. | TRBJ2-7 | . | TRBV20-1 | CSARIGGFGEQYF | TGCAGTGCTAGAATAGGTGGATTCGGCGAGCAGTACTTC
TRBD1 | TRBJ2-7 | many | TRBV6-2/TRBV6-3 | CASSSGQGRTEQYF | TGTGCCAGCAGTTCTGGACAGGGTCGTACCGAGCAGTACTTC
. | TRBJ1-1 | many | TRBV6-5 | CASSRQRGDTEAFF | TGTGCCAGCAGTCGACAGAGAGGGGACACTGAAGCTTTCTTT